Following are 9 T cell receptor beta chains from one sample sequenced in a study of blood T cell repertoires in COVID-19. Sequencing was performed with immunoSEQ multiplex PCR; in TCRdb, only in-frame clones are kept and a portion is missing. This table has 200,000 to 300,000 clones, over 80% appearing once. Material for sequencing was peripheral blood. These TCRs come from a human donor in a cohort sampled during active COVID-19.

The rearrangement joins TRBV13 to TRBJ2-7; D is possibly TRBD1 (5 bases). The CDR3 has 15 amino acids. The germline gives CDR1 PRHDT, CDR2 FYEKMQ (reference sequence). V was pared by 5 bases and J by 2 bases, with 16 bases between. The CDR3 loop reads CASSLPVDMTYEQYF. CDR3 bases: TGTGCCAGCAGCCTTCCGGTGGACATGACCTACGAGCAGTACTTC.

The sample holds a few counts of this clone. The chain links TRBV5-4 to TRBJ2-1; TRBD1 matches at 9 bases. The germline gives CDR1 SGHNT, CDR2 YYREEE (reference sequence). V lost 1 base to trimming and J lost 6 bases; unmatched junction nucleotides: 5. This CDR3 region has 15 residues. CDR3 in DNA: TGTGCCAGCAGCTTGCGGGACAGGGTGGGCAATGAGCAGTTCTTC. This codes for CASSLRDRVGNEQFF.

The chain combines TRBV28 with TRBJ2-3; 12 bases align to TRBD1. V shed 5 bases, J shed 5 bases, and the junction held 11 bases outside the gene matches. Germline CDR1 MDHEN, CDR2 SYDVKM. The CDR3 has 17 residues. The CDR3 loop reads CASSIRPGTGGRDTQYF. Written as DNA, the CDR3 is TGTGCCAGCAGTATACGACCAGGGACAGGGGGCAGAGATACGCAGTATTTT.

This rearrangement joins TRBV10-3 to TRBJ2-2; 10 bases map to TRBD1. The V gene end was trimmed by 2 bases and the J gene end by 7 bases; junction bases not matched to a gene: 13. CDR3 size: 18 residues. Germline-derived CDR1 and CDR2 are ENHRY and SYGVKD. The chain's CDR3 is CAISETDGTGVEGGELFF. The CDR3 DNA follows: TGTGCCATCAGTGAGACCGACGGGACAGGGGTTGAGGGCGGGGAGCTGTTTTTT.

The V call is TRBV6-1, the J call TRBJ1-5, with D unclear. With 2 bases removed from V and 9 bases from J, the gap between germline ends came to 20 bases. Per germline, CDR1 MNHNS and CDR2 SASEGT. The CDR3 totals 16 residues. The CDR3, as DNA: TGTGCCAGCAGTGAATTTCGGACCGGCAATGGAGGGCCCCAGCATTTT. Translated, it gives CASSEFRTGNGGPQHF.

This clone has only a few counts. The genes are TRBV28 and TRBJ1-3; D may be TRBD1 (5 bases). V shed 7 bases and J shed 1 base, with 14 bases lying between them. CDR1 is MDHEN and CDR2 is SYDVKM in the germline V gene. This CDR3 has 15 residues. CDR3 nucleotides: TGTGCCAGCACCTTTGGGGGGGGTTCTGGAAACACCATATATTTT. This translates into CASTFGGGSGNTIYF.

This clone was seen only a few times. The chain carries TRBV12-3 or TRBV12-4 and TRBJ2-1; 7 nucleotides match TRBD1. The CDR3 is made up of 12 amino acids. V shed 5 bases, J shed 16 bases, and the junction held 11 bases outside the gene matches. DNA for the CDR3: TGTGCCAGCAGTCGACAGGGTTTGGCTTATTTCTTC. As protein: CASSRQGLAYFF.

This clone showed up just once. The rearrangement uses TRBV11-1 and TRBJ2-2; 8 bases line up with TRBD1. Trimming removed 4 bases from V and 3 bases from J; junction bases left unmatched: 4. CDR1 and CDR2 (germline): SGHAT, FQDESV (reference sequence). The CDR3 is 15 amino acids. The CDR3 coding sequence is TGTGCCAGCAGCTCACGACAGGGGTACACCGGGGAGCTGTTTTTT. Protein sequence: CASSSRQGYTGELFF.

The CDR3 is CASSRSGGGREQFF. The CDR3, as DNA: TGTGCCAGCAGTCGATCGGGAGGCGGCCGTGAGCAGTTCTTC. The chain has TRBV27 and TRBJ2-1, with 7 bases matching TRBD2. This CDR3 is built from 14 residues. CDR1 MNHEY and CDR2 SMNVEV come from the germline V gene (reference sequence). The V and J ends lost 5 bases and 9 bases, in that order; junction bases with no gene match: 10.